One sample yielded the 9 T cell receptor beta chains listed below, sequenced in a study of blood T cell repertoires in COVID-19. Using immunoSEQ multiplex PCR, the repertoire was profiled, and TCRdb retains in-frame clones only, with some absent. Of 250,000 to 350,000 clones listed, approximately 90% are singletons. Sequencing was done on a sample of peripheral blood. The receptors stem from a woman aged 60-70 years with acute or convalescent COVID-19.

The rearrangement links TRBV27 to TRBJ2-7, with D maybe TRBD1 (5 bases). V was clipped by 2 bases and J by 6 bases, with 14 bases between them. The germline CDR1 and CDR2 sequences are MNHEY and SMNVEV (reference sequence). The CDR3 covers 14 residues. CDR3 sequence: CASSLNSRVSEQYF. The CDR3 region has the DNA TGTGCCAGCAGTTTAAACAGCAGGGTATCCGAGCAGTACTTC.

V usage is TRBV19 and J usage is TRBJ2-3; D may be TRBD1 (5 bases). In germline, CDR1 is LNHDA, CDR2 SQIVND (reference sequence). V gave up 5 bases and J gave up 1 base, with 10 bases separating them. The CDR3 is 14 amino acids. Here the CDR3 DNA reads TGTGCCAGTAGTGCAGGACACGGCACAGATACGCAGTATTTT. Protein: CASSAGHGTDTQYF.

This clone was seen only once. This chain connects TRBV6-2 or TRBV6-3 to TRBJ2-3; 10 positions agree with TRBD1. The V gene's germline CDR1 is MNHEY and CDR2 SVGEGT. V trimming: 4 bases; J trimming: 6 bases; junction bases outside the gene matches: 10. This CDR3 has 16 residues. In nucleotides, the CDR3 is TGTGCCAGCAGTTCCCCGGGACAGGGGCGCCGGGATACGCAGTATTTT. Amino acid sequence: CASSSPGQGRRDTQYF.

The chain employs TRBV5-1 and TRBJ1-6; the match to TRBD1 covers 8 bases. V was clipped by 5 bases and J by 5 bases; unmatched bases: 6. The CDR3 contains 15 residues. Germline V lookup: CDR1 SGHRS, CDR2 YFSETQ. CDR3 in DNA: TGCGCCAGCAGTCTATTGGGACAGGATAATTCACCCCTCCACTTT. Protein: CASSLLGQDNSPLHF.

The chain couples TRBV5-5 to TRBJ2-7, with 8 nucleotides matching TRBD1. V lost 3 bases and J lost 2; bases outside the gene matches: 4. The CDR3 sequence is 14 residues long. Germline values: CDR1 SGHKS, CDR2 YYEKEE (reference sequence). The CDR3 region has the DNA TGTGCCAGCAGCTCAACAGGGGGAACCTACGAGCAGTACTTC. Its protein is CASSSTGGTYEQYF. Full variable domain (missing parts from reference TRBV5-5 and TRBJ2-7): DAGVTQSPTHLIKTRGQQVTLRCSPISGHKSVSWYQQVLGQGPQFIFQYYEKEERGRGNFPDRFSARQFPNYSSELNVNALLLGDSALYLCASSSTGGTYEQYFGPGTRLTVT.

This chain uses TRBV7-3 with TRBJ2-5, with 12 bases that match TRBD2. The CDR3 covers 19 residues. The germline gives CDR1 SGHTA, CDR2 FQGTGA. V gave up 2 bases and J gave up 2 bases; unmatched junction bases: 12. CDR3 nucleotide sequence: TGTGCCAGCAGCTTACTCCCTAGCGGGAGGGCCGGTAGGCAAGAGACCCAGTACTTC. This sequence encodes CASSLLPSGRAGRQETQYF.

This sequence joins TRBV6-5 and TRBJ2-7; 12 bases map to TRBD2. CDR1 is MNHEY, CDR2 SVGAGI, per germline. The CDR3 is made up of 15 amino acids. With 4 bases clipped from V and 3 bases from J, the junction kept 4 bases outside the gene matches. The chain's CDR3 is CASSSQGLAGYEQYF. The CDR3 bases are TGTGCCAGCAGTTCCCAGGGACTAGCGGGCTACGAGCAGTACTTC.

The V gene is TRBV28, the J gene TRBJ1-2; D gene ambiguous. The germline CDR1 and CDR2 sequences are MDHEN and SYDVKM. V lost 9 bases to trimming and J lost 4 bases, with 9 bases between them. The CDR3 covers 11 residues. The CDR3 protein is CASNSVYGYTF. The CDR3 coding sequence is TGTGCCAGTAACAGTGTCTATGGCTACACCTTC.

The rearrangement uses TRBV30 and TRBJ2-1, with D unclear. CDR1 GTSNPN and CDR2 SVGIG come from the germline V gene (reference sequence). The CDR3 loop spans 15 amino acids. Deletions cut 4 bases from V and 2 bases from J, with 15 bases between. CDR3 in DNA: TGTGCCTGGATCCCCAGAAAAGCGACCTACAATGAGCAGTTCTTC. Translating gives CAWIPRKATYNEQFF.